This TCR beta chain is from a study of blood T cells in healthy people across ages. Study-wide results and limits: CMV infection status of these donors was not known. Per-million-T-cell TCR beta diversity fell roughly linearly with age.

Isolation yielded PBMCs, at least 7 million per sample, in every case. This clonotype was observed a few times. Its antigen is not identified. Through a sample-barcoded 5' primer and a J-beta primer mix, a second PCR was run for roughly 6 to 12 cycles. Each cDNA molecule was tagged by a template-switch adaptor that had 12 random nucleotides. TCRdb fed the 5' RACE reads into MiXCR, producing one record per CDR3 protein. The table lists over 1,300,000 distinct CDR3 sequences, 59% of them singletons, with roughly 6.3% in the top ten. The junction had 6 bases not matched to a gene; V was cut back by 1 base and J by 1 base. CDR1 and CDR2 (germline): MGHRA, YSYEKL. The CDR3 sequence is 16 residues long.

J is TRBJ2-7 and V is TRBV4-1; TRBD2 matches 8 bases. The source of this sequence is a young man in good health. Sequenced sample: blood. The CDR3 here is CASSQGLALMSYEQYF. CDR3 DNA sequence: TGCGCCAGCAGCCAAGGACTAGCGCTGATGTCCTACGAGCAGTACTTC.